This TCR beta chain was sequenced in a study of T cell repertoires in cytomegalovirus infection. Background on the study: Signatures in public TCR beta sequences pointed to both CMV infection and matching HLA type.

MiXCR, applied by TCRdb to the reads, yields one record per CDR3 protein. The repertoire holds fewer than 400,000 distinct CDR3 sequences, with 15% to 20% as singletons. With respect to this clonotype: The antigen is unknown.

The length of the CDR3 is 13 residues. CDR1 is SNHLY, CDR2 FYNNEI, per germline. Trimming took off 10 bases at V and 4 bases at J, with 14 bases between the two ends. Study-level results: Public TCR beta family frequency separated CMV-and-HLA carriers, including in an independent cohort. The ex vivo response was dominated by HLA-C-restricted CMV-specific TCR beta clonotypes.

J is TRBJ1-3 and V is TRBV2, with TRBD1 as a possible D gene (6 bases). The sequence was collected from a human donor in good health (CMV status not recorded). Some clones in this sample may be carry-over from other donors' samples. Material for sequencing was PBMCs. The CDR3 region has the DNA TGTGCCACCGAAAGTGACAGGGGAAACACCATATATTTT. The encoded protein is CATESDRGNTIYF. Drawing the rest from reference TRBV2 and TRBJ1-3, the complete variable domain is EPEVTQTPSHQVTQMGQEVILRCVPISNHLYFYWYRQILGQKVEFLVSFYNNEISEKSEIFDDQFSVERPDGSNFTLKIRSTKLEDSAMYFCATESDRGNTIYFGEGSWLTVV.